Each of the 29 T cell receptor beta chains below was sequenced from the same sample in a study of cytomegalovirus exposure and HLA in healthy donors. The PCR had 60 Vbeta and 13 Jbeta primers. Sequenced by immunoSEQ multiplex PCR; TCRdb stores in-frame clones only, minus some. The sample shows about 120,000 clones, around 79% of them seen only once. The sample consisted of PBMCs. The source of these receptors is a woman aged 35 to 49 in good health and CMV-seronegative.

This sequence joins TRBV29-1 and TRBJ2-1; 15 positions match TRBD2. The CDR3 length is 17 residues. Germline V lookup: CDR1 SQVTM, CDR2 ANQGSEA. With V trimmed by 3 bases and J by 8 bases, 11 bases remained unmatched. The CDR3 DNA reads TGCAGCGTTGAGGGGACTAGCGGGAGGTTGTCGTTGGATGAGCAGTTCTTC. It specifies CSVEGTSGRLSLDEQFF.

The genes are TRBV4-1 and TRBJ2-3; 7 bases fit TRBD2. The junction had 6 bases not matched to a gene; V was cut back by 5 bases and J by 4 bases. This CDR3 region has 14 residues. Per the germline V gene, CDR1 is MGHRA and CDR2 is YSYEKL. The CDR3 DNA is TGCGCCAGCAGCGGGGGAGGGCCGCCAGATACGCAGTATTTT. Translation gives CASSGGGPPDTQYF.

The CDR3 region has the DNA TGTGCCAGCAGTGACCCTAGCGATAGCACAGATACGCAGTATTTT. Translating it yields CASSDPSDSTDTQYF. This sequence joins TRBV6-6 and TRBJ2-3, with D perhaps TRBD2 (6 bases). From germline, CDR1 is MNHNY and CDR2 SVGAGI (reference sequence). The CDR3 is 15 amino acids. V was shortened by 5 bases and J by 0 bases, with 12 bases between the two germline ends.

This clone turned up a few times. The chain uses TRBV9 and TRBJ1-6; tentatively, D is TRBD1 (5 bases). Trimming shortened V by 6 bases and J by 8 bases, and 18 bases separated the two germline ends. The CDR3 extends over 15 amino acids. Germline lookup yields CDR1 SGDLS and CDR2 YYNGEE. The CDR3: CASTNRPGGDSPLHF. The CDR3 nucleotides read TGTGCCAGCACCAACAGACCGGGGGGAGATTCACCCCTCCACTTT.

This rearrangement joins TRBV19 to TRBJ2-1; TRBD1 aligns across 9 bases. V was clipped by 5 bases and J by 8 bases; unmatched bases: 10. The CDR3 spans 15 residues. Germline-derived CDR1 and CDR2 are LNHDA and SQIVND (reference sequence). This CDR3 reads CASSPRDRDLDEQFF. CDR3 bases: TGTGCCAGTAGTCCGCGGGACAGGGATCTCGATGAGCAGTTCTTC.

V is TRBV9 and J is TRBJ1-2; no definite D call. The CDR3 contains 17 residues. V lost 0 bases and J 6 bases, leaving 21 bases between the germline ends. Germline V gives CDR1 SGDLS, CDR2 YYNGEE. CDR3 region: CASSVDLFGSEVDGYTF. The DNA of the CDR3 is TGTGCCAGCAGCGTAGATCTGTTTGGGAGCGAAGTGGATGGCTACACCTTC.

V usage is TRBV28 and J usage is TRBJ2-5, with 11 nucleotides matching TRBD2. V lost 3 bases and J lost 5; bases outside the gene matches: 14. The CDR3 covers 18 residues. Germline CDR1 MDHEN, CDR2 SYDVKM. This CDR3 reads CASSFPLLAGDDGETQYF. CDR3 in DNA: TGTGCCAGCAGTTTCCCCCTACTAGCGGGAGACGACGGCGAGACCCAGTACTTC.

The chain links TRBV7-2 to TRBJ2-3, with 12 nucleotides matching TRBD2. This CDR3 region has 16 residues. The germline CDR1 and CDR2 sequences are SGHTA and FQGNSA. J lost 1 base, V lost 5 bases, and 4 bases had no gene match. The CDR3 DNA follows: TGTGCCAGCAGCCGCCGGACTAGCGGGGGCACAGATACGCAGTATTTT. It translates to CASSRRTSGGTDTQYF.

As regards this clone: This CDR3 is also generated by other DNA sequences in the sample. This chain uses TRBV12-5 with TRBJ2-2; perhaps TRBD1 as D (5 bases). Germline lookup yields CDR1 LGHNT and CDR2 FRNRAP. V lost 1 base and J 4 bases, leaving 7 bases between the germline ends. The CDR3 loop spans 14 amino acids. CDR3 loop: CASGLGQGTGELFF. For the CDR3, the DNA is TGTGCTAGTGGTTTGGGCCAGGGCACCGGGGAGCTGTTTTTT.

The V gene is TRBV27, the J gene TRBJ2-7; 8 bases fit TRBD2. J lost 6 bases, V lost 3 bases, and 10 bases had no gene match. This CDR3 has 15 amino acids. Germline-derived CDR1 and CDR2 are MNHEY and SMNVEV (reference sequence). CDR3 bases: TGTGCCAGCAGTTTTTCAGGACTAGCTTCGTCCGAGCAGTACTTC. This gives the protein CASSFSGLASSEQYF.

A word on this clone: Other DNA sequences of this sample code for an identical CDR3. The CDR3 is CASSDRGNEQFF. The DNA for the CDR3 is TGTGCCAGCAGTGACCGCGGTAATGAGCAGTTCTTC. The chain has TRBV2 and TRBJ2-1; no clear D gene. Germline CDR1 SNHLY, CDR2 FYNNEI. Trimming shortened V by 3 bases and J by 7 bases, and 7 bases separated the two germline ends. The CDR3 loop spans 12 amino acids.

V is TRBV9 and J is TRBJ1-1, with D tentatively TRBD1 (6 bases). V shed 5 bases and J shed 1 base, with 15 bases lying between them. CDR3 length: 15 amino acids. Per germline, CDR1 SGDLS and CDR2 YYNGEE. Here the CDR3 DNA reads TGTGCCAGCAGTGGGGGGGGCCATCGGAACACTGAAGCTTTCTTT. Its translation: CASSGGGHRNTEAFF. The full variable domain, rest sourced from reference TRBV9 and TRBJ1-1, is DSGVTQTPKHLITATGQRVTLRCSPRSGDLSVYWYQQSLDQGLQFLIQYYNGEERAKGNILERFSAQQFPDLHSELNLSSLELGDSALYFCASSGGGHRNTEAFFGQGTRLTVV.

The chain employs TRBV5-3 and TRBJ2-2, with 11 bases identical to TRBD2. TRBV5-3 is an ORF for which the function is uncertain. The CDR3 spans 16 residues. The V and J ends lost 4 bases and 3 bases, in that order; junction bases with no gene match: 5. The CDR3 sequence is CARSVLAGDDTGELFF. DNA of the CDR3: TGTGCCAGAAGCGTACTAGCGGGAGATGACACCGGGGAGCTGTTTTTT.

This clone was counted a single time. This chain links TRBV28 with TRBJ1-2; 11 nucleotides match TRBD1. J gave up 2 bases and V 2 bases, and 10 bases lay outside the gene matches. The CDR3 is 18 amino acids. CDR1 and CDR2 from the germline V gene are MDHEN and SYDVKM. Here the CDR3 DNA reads TGTGCCAGCAGTTTAACGTCAGCGGGGACAGGGGGGAACTATGGCTACACCTTC. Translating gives CASSLTSAGTGGNYGYTF.

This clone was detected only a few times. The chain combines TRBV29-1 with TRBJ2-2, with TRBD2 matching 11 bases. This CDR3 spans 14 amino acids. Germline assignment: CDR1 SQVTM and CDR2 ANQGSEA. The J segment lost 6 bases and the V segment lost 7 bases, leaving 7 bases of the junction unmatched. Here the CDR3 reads CSAGLAGGSGELFF. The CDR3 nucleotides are TGCAGCGCCGGACTAGCGGGTGGGTCCGGGGAGCTGTTTTTT.

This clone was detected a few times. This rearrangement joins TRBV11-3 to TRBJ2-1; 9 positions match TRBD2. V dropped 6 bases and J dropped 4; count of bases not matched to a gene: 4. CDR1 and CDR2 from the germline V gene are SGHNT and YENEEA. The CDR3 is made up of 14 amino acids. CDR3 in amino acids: CASSSGLAYNEQFF. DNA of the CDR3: TGTGCCAGCAGTTCCGGACTAGCGTACAATGAGCAGTTCTTC.

The DNA for the CDR3 is TGCGCCAGCAGCCAAGAGGTTAGATCCCCTGGCAATGAGCAGTTCTTC. This codes for CASSQEVRSPGNEQFF. This chain uses TRBV4-3 with TRBJ2-1; no firm D call. The V gene lost 0 bases and the J gene lost 6 bases, with 15 bases spanning the gap. Per germline, CDR1 LGHNA and CDR2 YSLEER. CDR3 length equals 16 residues.

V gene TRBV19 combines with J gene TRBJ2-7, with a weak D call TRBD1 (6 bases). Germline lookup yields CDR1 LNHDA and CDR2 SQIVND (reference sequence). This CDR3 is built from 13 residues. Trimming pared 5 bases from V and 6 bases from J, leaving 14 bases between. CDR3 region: CASSADSFVEQYF. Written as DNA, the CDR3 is TGTGCCAGTAGTGCGGACAGCTTTGTCGAGCAGTACTTC.

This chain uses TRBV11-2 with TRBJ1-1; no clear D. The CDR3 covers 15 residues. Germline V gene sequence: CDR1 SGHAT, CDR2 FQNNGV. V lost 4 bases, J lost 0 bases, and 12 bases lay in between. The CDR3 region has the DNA TGTGCCAGCAGCTCATCCTCGCGAATGAACACTGAAGCTTTCTTT. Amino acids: CASSSSSRMNTEAFF.

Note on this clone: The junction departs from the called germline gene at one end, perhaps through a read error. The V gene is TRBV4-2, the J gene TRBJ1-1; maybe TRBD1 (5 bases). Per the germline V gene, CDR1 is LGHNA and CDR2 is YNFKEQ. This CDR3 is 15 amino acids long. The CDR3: CAGSQATDRNTEAFF. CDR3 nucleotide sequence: TGTGCCGGCAGCCAAGCGACCGACAGGAACACTGAAGCTTTCTTT.

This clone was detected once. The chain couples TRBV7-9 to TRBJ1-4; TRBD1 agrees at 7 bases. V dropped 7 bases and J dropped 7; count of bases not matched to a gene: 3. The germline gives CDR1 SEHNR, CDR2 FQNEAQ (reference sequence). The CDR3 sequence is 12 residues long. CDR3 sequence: CASTGDSEKLFF. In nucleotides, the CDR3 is TGTGCCAGCACCGGGGACAGTGAAAAACTGTTTTTT.

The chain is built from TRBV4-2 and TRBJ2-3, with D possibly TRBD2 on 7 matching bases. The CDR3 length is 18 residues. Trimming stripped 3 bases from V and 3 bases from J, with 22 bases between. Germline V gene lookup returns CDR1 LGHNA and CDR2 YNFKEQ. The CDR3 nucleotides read TGTGCCAGCAGCCACCCCCGAACGGGGGGCTCGAAAACAGATACGCAGTATTTT. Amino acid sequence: CASSHPRTGGSKTDTQYF.

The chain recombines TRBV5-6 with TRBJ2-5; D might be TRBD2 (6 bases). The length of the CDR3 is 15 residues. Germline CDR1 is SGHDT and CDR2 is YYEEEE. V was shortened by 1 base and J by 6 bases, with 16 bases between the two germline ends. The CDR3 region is CASSLFLDGGKTQYF. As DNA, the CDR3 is TGTGCCAGCAGCTTGTTTCTTGACGGGGGTAAGACCCAGTACTTC.

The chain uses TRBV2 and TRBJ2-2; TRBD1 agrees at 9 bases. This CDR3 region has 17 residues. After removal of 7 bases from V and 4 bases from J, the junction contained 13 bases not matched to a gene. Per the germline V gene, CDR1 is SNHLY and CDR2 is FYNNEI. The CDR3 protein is CASTGQGTLATTGELFF. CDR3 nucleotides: TGTGCCAGCACGGGACAGGGAACATTGGCGACCACCGGGGAGCTGTTTTTT.

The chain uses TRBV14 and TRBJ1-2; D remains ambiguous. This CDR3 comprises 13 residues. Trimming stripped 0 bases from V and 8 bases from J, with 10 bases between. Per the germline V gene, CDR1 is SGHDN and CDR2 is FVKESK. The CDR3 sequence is CASSQETGWGYTF. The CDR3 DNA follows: TGTGCCAGCAGCCAAGAAACCGGGTGGGGCTACACCTTC.

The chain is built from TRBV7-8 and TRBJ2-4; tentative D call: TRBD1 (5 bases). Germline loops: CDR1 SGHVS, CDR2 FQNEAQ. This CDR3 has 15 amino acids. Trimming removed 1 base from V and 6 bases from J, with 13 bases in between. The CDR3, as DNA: TGTGCCAGCAGCTTAGGGGCAGGGTTTGGAAACATTCAGTACTTC. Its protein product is CASSLGAGFGNIQYF.

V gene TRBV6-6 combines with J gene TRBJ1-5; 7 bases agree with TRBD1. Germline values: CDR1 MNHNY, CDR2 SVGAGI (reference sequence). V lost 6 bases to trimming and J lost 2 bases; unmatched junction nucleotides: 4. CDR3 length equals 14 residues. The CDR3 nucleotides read TGTGCCAGCAGACAAACAGGGGGCAATCAGCCCCAGCATTTT. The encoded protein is CASRQTGGNQPQHF.

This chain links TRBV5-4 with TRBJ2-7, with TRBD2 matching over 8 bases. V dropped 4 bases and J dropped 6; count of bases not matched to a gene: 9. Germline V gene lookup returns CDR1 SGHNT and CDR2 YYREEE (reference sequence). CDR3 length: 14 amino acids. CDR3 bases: TGTGCCAGCAGCCCGGGGGGGTACAGAGGCGAGCAGTACTTC. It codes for CASSPGGYRGEQYF.

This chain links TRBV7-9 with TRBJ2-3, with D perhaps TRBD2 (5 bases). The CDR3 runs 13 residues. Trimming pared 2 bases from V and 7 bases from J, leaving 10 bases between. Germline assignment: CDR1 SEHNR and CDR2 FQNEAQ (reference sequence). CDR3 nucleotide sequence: TGTGCCAGCAGCTTAAGAGGGAGCTATACGCAGTATTTT. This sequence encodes CASSLRGSYTQYF.